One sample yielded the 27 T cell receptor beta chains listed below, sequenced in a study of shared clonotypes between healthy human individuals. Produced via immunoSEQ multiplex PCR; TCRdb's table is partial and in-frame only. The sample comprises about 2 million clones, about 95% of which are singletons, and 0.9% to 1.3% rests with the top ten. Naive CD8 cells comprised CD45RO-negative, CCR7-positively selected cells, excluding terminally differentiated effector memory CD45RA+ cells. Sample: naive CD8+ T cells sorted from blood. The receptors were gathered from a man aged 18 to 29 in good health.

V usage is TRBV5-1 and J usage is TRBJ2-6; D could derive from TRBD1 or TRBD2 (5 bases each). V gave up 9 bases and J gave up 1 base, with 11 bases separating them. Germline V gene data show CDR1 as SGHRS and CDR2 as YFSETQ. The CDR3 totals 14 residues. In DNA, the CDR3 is TGCGCCACGGCAGAGGGGTCTGGGGCCAACGTCCTGACTTTC. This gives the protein CATAEGSGANVLTF. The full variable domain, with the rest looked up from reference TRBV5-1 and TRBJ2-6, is KAGVTQTPRYLIKTRGQQVTLSCSPISGHRSVSWYQQTPGQGLQFLFEYFSETQRNKGNFPGRFSGRQFSNSRSEMNVSTLELGDSALYLCATAEGSGANVLTFGAGSRLTVL.

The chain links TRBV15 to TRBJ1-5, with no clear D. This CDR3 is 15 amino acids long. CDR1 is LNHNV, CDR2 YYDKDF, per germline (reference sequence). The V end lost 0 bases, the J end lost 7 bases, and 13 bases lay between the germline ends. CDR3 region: CATSRESLVGQPQHF. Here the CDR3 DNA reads TGTGCCACCAGCAGAGAAAGTCTGGTAGGGCAGCCCCAGCATTTT.

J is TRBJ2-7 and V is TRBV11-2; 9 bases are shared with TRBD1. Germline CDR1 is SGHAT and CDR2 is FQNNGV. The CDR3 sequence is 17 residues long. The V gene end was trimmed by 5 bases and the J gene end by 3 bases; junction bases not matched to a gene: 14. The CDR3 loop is CASSPVLGDRDHYEQYF. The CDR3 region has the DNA TGTGCCAGCAGCCCCGTTCTTGGGGACAGGGATCACTACGAGCAGTACTTC.

DNA for the CDR3: TGTGCCAGCAGGTCCCCCGGGGCCTACGAGCAGTACTTC. Residues: CASRSPGAYEQYF. The chain combines TRBV27 with TRBJ2-7; tentatively, D is TRBD2 (5 bases). Germline V gene lookup returns CDR1 MNHEY and CDR2 SMNVEV (reference sequence). The V end lost 6 bases, the J end lost 2 bases, and 11 bases lay between the germline ends. This CDR3 spans 13 amino acids.

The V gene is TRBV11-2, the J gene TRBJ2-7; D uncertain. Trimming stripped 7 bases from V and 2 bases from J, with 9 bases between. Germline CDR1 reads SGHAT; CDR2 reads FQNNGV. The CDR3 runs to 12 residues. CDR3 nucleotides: TGTGCCAGCACCGACGTCGCCTACGAGCAGTACTTC. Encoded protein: CASTDVAYEQYF.

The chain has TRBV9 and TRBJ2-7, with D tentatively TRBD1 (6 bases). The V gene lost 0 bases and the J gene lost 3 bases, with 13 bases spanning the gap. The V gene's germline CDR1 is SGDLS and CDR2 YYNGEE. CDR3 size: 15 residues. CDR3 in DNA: TGTGCCAGCAGCGTAGGACAGGCGGGCATCTACGAGCAGTACTTC. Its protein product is CASSVGQAGIYEQYF.

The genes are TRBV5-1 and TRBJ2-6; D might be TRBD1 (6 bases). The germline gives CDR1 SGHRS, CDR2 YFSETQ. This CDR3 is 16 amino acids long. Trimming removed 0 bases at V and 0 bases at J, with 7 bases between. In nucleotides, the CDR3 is TGCGCCAGCAGCTTGGGGACAGACTCTGGGGCCAACGTCCTGACTTTC. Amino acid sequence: CASSLGTDSGANVLTF.

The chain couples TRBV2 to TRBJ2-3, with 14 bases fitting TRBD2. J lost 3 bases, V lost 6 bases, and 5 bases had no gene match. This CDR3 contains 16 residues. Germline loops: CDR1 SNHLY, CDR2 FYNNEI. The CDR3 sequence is CASRGTSGSLTDTQYF. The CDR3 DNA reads TGTGCCAGCAGGGGGACTAGCGGGAGTTTGACAGATACGCAGTATTTT.

CDR3 loop: CASSYGTGPSYEQYF. In DNA, the CDR3 is TGTGCCAGCAGCTACGGGACAGGGCCCTCCTACGAGCAGTACTTC. V usage is TRBV7-9 and J usage is TRBJ2-7, with TRBD1 matching over 9 bases. The CDR3 totals 15 residues. The ends lost 4 bases at V and 0 bases at J; junction bases unmatched: 4. Looked up from germline, CDR1 is SEHNR and CDR2 is FQNEAQ (reference sequence). The full variable domain, in which reference TRBV7-9 and TRBJ2-7 provide the parts outside the CDR3, is DTGVSQNPRHKITKRGQNVTFRCDPISEHNRLYWYRQTLGQGPEFLTYFQNEAQLEKSRLLSDRFSAERPKGSFSTLEIQRTEQGDSAMYLCASSYGTGPSYEQYFGPGTRLTVT.

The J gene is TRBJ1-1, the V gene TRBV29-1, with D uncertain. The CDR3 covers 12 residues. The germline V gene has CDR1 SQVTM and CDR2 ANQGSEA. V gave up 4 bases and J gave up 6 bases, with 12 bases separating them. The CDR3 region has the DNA TGCAGCGTTGGAGACGCAGGCGCTGAAGCTTTCTTT. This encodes CSVGDAGAEAFF.

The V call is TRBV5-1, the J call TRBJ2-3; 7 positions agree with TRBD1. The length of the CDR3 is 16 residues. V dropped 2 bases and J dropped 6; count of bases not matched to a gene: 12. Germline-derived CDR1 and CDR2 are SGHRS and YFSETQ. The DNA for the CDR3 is TGCGCCAGCAGCTTATCCGGGACAGATTTCTCTGATACGCAGTATTTT. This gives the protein CASSLSGTDFSDTQYF.

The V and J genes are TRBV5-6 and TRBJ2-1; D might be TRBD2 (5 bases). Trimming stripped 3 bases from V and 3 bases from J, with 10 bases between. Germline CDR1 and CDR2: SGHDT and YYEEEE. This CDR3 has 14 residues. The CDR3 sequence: CASSSAEGYNEQFF. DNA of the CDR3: TGTGCCAGCAGCTCCGCCGAGGGCTACAATGAGCAGTTCTTC.

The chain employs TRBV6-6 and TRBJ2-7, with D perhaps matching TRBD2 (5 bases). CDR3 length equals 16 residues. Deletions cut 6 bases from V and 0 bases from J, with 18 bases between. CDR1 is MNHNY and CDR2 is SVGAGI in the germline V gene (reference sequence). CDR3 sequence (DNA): TGTGCCAGCAGCAATCATCTTATACGGGACTCCTACGAGCAGTACTTC. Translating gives CASSNHLIRDSYEQYF.

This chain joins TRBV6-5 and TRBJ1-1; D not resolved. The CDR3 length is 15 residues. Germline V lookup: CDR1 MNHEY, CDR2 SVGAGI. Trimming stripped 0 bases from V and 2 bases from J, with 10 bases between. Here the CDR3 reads CASSYSQISNTEAFF. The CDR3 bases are TGTGCCAGCAGTTACTCACAGATATCTAACACTGAAGCTTTCTTT.

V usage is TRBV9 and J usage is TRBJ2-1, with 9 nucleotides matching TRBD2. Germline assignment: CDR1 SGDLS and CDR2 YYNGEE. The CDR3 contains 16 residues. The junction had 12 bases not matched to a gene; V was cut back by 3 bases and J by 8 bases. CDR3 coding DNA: TGTGCCAGCAGCGAAACTAGCGGGCTAAAAGGGGATGAGCAGTTCTTC. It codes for CASSETSGLKGDEQFF.

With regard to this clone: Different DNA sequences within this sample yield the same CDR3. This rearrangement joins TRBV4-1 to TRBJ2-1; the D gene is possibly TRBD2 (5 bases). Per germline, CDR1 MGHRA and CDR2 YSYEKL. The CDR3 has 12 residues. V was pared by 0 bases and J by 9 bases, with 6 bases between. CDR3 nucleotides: TGCGCCAGCAGCCAAGACGGGGTTGAGCAGTTCTTC. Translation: CASSQDGVEQFF.

DNA of the CDR3: TGCGCCAGCAGCCAAGGGGCCTCGGGGAAGAACGTCTATGGCTACACCTTC. This gives the protein CASSQGASGKNVYGYTF. V is TRBV4-1 and J is TRBJ1-2; D remains ambiguous. Germline assignment: CDR1 MGHRA and CDR2 YSYEKL. CDR3 length: 17 residues. Trimming shortened V by 1 base and J by 4 bases, and 19 bases separated the two germline ends.

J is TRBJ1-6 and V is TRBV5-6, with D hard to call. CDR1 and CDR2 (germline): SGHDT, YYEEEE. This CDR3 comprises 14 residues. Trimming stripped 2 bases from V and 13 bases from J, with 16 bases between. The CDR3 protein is CASSLRTGWAPLHF. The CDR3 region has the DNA TGTGCCAGCAGCTTAAGGACCGGCTGGGCGCCCCTCCACTTT.

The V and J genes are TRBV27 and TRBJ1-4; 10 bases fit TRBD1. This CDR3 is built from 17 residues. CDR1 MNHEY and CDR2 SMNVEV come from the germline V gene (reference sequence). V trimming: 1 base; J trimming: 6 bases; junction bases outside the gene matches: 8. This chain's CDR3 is CASSLLVVGTGDEKLFF. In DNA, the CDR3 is TGTGCCAGCAGTTTATTGGTGGTGGGGACAGGGGATGAAAAACTGTTTTTT.

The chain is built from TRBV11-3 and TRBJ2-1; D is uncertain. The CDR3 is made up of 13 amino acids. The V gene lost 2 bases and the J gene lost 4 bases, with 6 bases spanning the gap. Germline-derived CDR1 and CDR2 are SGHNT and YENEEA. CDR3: CASSLSRYNEQFF. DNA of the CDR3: TGTGCCAGCAGCTTATCCCGATACAATGAGCAGTTCTTC.

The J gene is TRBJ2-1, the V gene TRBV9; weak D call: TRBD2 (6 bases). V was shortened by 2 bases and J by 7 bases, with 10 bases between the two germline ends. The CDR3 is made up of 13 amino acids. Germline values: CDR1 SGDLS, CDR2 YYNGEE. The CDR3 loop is CASSVGGKNEQFF. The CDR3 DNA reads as TGTGCCAGCAGCGTCGGCGGGAAGAATGAGCAGTTCTTC.

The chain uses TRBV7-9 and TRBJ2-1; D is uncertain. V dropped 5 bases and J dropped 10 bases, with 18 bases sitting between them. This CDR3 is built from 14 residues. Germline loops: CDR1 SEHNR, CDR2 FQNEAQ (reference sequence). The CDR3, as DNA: TGTGCCAGCAGCCCCCATCTTGGAATACAAGAGCAGTTCTTC. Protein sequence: CASSPHLGIQEQFF.

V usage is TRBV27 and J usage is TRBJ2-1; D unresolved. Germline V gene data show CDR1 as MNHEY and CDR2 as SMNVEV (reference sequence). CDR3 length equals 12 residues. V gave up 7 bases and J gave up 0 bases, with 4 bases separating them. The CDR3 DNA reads TGTGCCAGCACGAGCTCCTACAATGAGCAGTTCTTC. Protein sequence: CASTSSYNEQFF.

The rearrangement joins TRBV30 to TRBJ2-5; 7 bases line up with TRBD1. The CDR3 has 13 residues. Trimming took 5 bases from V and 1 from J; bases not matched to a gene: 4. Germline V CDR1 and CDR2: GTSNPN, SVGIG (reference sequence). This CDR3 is CAWSGTVQETQYF. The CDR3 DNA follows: TGTGCCTGGTCCGGGACAGTCCAAGAGACCCAGTACTTC.

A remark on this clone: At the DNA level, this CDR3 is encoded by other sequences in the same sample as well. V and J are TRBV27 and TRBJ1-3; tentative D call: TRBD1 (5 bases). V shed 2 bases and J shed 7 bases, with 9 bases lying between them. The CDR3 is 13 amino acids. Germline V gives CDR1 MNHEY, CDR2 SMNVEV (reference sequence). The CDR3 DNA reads TGTGCCAGCAGTTTAGGGGAGGGGAACACCATATATTTT. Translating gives CASSLGEGNTIYF.

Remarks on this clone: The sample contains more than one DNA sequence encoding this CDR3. The CDR3 protein is CASSLGSSGNTIYF. DNA for the CDR3: TGTGCCAGCAGCTTGGGGAGCTCTGGAAACACCATATATTTT. This chain links TRBV5-4 with TRBJ1-3; D unclear. CDR3 length: 14 amino acids. The ends were cut back, 0 bases at V and 0 bases at J, with 4 bases in the middle. Germline-derived CDR1 and CDR2 are SGHNT and YYREEE (reference sequence). The variable domain in full, with the rest retrieved from reference TRBV5-4 and TRBJ1-3, is ETGVTQSPTHLIKTRGQQVTLRCSSQSGHNTVSWYQQALGQGPQFIFQYYREEENGRGNFPPRFSGLQFPNYSSELNVNALELDDSALYLCASSLGSSGNTIYFGEGSWLTVV.

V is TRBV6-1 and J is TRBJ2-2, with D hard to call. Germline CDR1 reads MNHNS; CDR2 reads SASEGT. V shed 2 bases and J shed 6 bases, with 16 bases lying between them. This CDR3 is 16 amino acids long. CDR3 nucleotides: TGTGCCAGCAGTGAATTTTCTCCTCGATTCCCCGGGGAGCTGTTTTTT. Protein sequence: CASSEFSPRFPGELFF.